What follows describes a single T cell receptor (beta chain). What it binds is unknown. Trimming shortened V by 3 bases and J by 0 bases, and 9 bases separated the two germline ends. Germline V gives CDR1 GTSNPN, CDR2 SVGIG (reference sequence). The CDR3 is made up of 13 amino acids. The data derive from a study of shared clonotypes between healthy human individuals. Regarding the study as a whole: Sequencing depth was expected to influence donor clonotype sharing. Generally, naive subsets (rather than memory subsets) showed larger estimated richness.

Profiling relied on immunoSEQ multiplex PCR, and the TCRdb table lists in-frame clones only, not all of them. The sample consists of 2 million to 2.5 million clones, 95% of them appearing once. What was sequenced was naive CD4+ T cells sorted from blood. As for subset: CD45RA+ positively selected. The clonotype was recovered from a man aged 18 to 29 in good health. The rearrangement uses TRBV30 and TRBJ2-7, with no clear D. The CDR3 coding sequence is TGTGCCTGGAGGAATTTTGCCTCCTACGAGCAGTACTTC. Encoded protein: CAWRNFASYEQYF.